Here is one T cell receptor (beta chain) with its context. Its cognate antigen is unknown. The sample originates from a study of beta chain features in type 1 diabetes. Study-wide findings and caveats: A PCR bias possibly favoring shorter templates would apply equally to patients and controls. Possibly, sequencing cDNA over-represented cells that had high TCR expression levels.

In germline, CDR1 is SGHDT, CDR2 YYEEEE. V was clipped by 6 bases and J by 0 bases; unmatched bases: 9. The CDR3 is 15 residues long. Expressed TCRB transcripts got sequenced, as all isolated RNA was reverse transcribed. The method was immunoSEQ multiplex PCR; TCRdb's version includes in-frame clones alone and lacks a portion of them. The sample has approximately 340,000 clones; over 12% are singletons. Sequencing was carried out using naive CD4+ T cells from blood. This sequence originates from a woman between 18 and 29 years old in good health. The rearrangement uses TRBV5-6 and TRBJ2-7; TRBD2 agrees at 7 bases. CDR3 sequence (DNA): TGTGCCAGCACCCCCTTTGCGGGAGCCTCCTACGAGCAGTACTTC. Amino acids: CASTPFAGASYEQYF.